A single sample is the source of the 13 T cell receptor beta chains below, sequenced in a study of T cell changes during pregnancy in multiple sclerosis. Clones were sequenced by immunoSEQ multiplex PCR, and TCRdb holds only the in-frame ones, with some missing. The sample yields 20,000 to 25,000 clones, approximately 90% seen once. Here the sequenced sample was CD4+ T cells from peripheral blood mononuclear cells, taken in the third trimester of pregnancy. These receptors came from a female donor with multiple sclerosis, enrolled in a pregnancy study.

The chain joins TRBV7-9 to TRBJ1-4, with TRBD1 as a possible D gene (5 bases). The germline V gene has CDR1 SEHNR and CDR2 FQNEAQ (reference sequence). V was trimmed by 2 bases and J by 8 bases, leaving 9 bases between them. CDR3 length: 13 amino acids. The DNA of the CDR3 is TGTGCCAGCAGCTTAACGACAGTAGAAAAACTGTTTTTT. As protein: CASSLTTVEKLFF.

The rearrangement uses TRBV10-3 and TRBJ2-3; 10 bases match TRBD2. This CDR3 is 15 amino acids long. CDR1 and CDR2 (germline): ENHRY, SYGVKD. Germline trimming cut 6 bases from V and 8 bases from J; bases unmatched to any gene: 11. The CDR3 here is CAISITSGVIGTQYF. The CDR3 nucleotides read TGTGCCATCAGCATTACTAGCGGGGTAATCGGTACGCAGTATTTT.

This rearrangement joins TRBV4-2 to TRBJ2-2; D possibly corresponds to TRBD2 (6 bases). Trimming took off 3 bases at V and 4 bases at J, with 9 bases between the two ends. This CDR3 comprises 14 residues. Germline V gives CDR1 LGHNA, CDR2 YNFKEQ. Here the CDR3 DNA reads TGTGCCAGCAGCCAGGGACTGTTCACCGGGGAGCTGTTTTTT. Translating gives CASSQGLFTGELFF.

This sequence joins TRBV6-6 and TRBJ2-2; the D gene is possibly TRBD2 (5 bases). Trimming removed 0 bases from V and 5 bases from J, with 13 bases in between. The CDR3 is made up of 16 amino acids. The V gene's germline CDR1 is MNHNY and CDR2 SVGAGI (reference sequence). CDR3 DNA sequence: TGTGCCAGCAGTTACTCGCGAGGGCGAGGTACCGGGGAGCTGTTTTTT. Its translation: CASSYSRGRGTGELFF.

The rearrangement joins TRBV6-5 to TRBJ1-6; 7 bases are a match to TRBD1. Losses at the gene ends were 3 bases for V and 7 bases for J; bases not matched to a gene: 3. Looked up from germline, CDR1 is MNHEY and CDR2 is SVGAGI. The CDR3 spans 14 residues. The CDR3 sequence is CASSYGRGNSPLHF. The DNA for the CDR3 is TGTGCCAGCAGTTATGGCAGGGGGAATTCACCCCTCCACTTT.

This chain joins TRBV9 and TRBJ2-2; the D gene is possibly TRBD1 (7 bases). Trimming removed 2 bases at V and 6 bases at J, with 17 bases between. Germline V CDR1 and CDR2: SGDLS, YYNGEE. The CDR3 has 16 residues. The CDR3 region is CASSVQPRDSPGELFF. CDR3 sequence (DNA): TGTGCCAGCAGCGTTCAACCGCGGGACAGTCCCGGGGAGCTGTTTTTT.

This chain links TRBV5-1 with TRBJ1-1, with D possibly being TRBD1 (6 bases). This CDR3 is built from 16 residues. From germline, CDR1 is SGHRS and CDR2 YFSETQ. The V gene lost 0 bases and the J gene lost 5 bases, with 17 bases spanning the gap. The CDR3 is CASSLALPGVKTEAFF. The CDR3 nucleotides read TGCGCCAGCAGCTTGGCTCTACCAGGGGTTAAGACTGAAGCTTTCTTT.

This sequence joins TRBV19 and TRBJ2-7; 9 nucleotides agree with TRBD1. From germline, CDR1 is LNHDA and CDR2 SQIVND (reference sequence). V lost 5 bases and J lost 12; bases outside the gene matches: 5. The CDR3 has 11 amino acids. The CDR3 DNA is TGTGCCAGTAGTGGGAGGACAGGGGCGTACTTC. Translation gives CASSGRTGAYF. The whole variable domain, remainder taken from reference TRBV19 and TRBJ2-7, is DGGITQSPKYLFRKEGQNVTLSCEQNLNHDAMYWYRQDPGQGLRLIYYSQIVNDFQKGDIAEGYSVSREKKESFPLTVTSAQKNPTAFYLCASSGRTGAYFGPGTRLTVT.

In its sample, this clone was seen once. This chain links TRBV30 with TRBJ1-3; D unclear. The CDR3 runs 13 residues. Germline V lookup: CDR1 GTSNPN, CDR2 SVGIG (reference sequence). V was trimmed by 4 bases and J by 4 bases, leaving 11 bases between them. CDR3 nucleotide sequence: TGTGCCTGGAATAGGAGATCCGGAAACACCATATATTTT. Translating it yields CAWNRRSGNTIYF.

Written as DNA, the CDR3 is TGTGCCAGCAGCTTTCAACTAGCGGGGGCTCATACCTACGAGCAGTACTTC. Translating gives CASSFQLAGAHTYEQYF. The chain carries TRBV5-6 and TRBJ2-7; 11 bases are a match to TRBD2. There are 17 residues in the CDR3. Germline assignment: CDR1 SGHDT and CDR2 YYEEEE. Losses at the gene ends were 2 bases for V and 2 bases for J; bases not matched to a gene: 9.

The chain employs TRBV15 and TRBJ2-1; D possibly corresponds to TRBD2 (6 bases). The CDR3 is 19 amino acids. V lost 0 bases, J lost 2 bases, and 20 bases lay in between. Looked up from germline, CDR1 is LNHNV and CDR2 is YYDKDF (reference sequence). CDR3 region: CATSRDLGTGGPTYNEQFF. CDR3 sequence (DNA): TGTGCCACCAGCAGAGATCTGGGAACCGGGGGACCAACCTACAATGAGCAGTTCTTC.

The genes are TRBV2 and TRBJ2-5, with 9 bases that match TRBD2. V was clipped by 6 bases and J by 4 bases; unmatched bases: 6. The CDR3 length is 14 residues. Germline V gene lookup returns CDR1 SNHLY and CDR2 FYNNEI. The CDR3 DNA follows: TGTGCCAGCAGGAGGGCGGGGGGGCCAGAGACCCAGTACTTC. Protein product: CASRRAGGPETQYF.

In its sample, this clone ranks as medium-sized. The V and J genes are TRBV29-1 and TRBJ2-3, with 10 bases identical to TRBD2. CDR1 and CDR2 from the germline V gene are SQVTM and ANQGSEA. The CDR3 covers 14 residues. Trimming removed 6 bases from V and 2 bases from J; junction bases left unmatched: 5. In DNA form, the CDR3 reads TGCAGCGTACCCAGCGGGGGGGCCACAGATACGCAGTATTTT. This sequence encodes CSVPSGGATDTQYF.